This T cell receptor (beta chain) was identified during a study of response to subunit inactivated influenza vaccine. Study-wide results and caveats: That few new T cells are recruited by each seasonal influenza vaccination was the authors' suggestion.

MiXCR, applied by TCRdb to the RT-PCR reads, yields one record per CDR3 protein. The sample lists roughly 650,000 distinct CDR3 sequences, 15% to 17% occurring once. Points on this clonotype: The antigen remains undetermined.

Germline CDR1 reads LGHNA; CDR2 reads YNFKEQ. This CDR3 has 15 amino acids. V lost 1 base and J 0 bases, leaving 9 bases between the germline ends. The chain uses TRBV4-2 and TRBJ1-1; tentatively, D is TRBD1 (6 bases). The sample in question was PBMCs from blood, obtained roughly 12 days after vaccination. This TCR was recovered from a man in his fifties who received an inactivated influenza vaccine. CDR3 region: CASSQVGQMNTEAFF. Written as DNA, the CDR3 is TGTGCCAGCAGCCAAGTAGGACAGATGAACACTGAAGCTTTCTTT.